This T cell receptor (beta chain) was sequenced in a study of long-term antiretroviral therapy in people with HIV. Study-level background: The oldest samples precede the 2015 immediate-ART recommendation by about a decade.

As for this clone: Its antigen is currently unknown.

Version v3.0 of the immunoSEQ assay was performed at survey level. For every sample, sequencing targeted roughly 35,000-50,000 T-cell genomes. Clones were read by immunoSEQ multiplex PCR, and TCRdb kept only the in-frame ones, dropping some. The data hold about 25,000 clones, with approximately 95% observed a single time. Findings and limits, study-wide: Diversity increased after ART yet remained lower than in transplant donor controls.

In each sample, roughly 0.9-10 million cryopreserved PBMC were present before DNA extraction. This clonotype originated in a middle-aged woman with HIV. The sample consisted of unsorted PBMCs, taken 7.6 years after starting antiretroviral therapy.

The CDR3, as DNA: TGTGCCAGCAGGGTAACAGGGAACACTGAAGCTTTCTTT. Its translation is CASRVTGNTEAFF. V and J are TRBV2 and TRBJ1-1, with TRBD1 as a possible D gene (5 bases). Germline V gene lookup returns CDR1 SNHLY and CDR2 FYNNEI. V was cut by 6 bases and J by 1 base, with 9 bases left in between. The CDR3 loop spans 13 amino acids.